The clone carrying this TCR beta chain was observed a handful of times. Its antigen remains unidentified. Each donor gave one heparinised blood draw averaging about 120 mL. These data belong to a study of beta chain features in type 1 diabetes. On the study more broadly: Investigators examined approximately 100,000,000 sorted cells across all samples. Study-wide findings and caveats: When Type 1 diabetes patients were examined, their TCRB CDR3s proved moderately but significantly shorter in all four CD4+ subsets. Whether TCRB rearrangement is influenced by HLA type went unresolved here.

The V end lost 4 bases, the J end lost 4 bases, and 11 bases lay between the germline ends. This CDR3 contains 12 residues. Looked up from germline, CDR1 is SQVTM and CDR2 is ANQGSEA. The study reverse transcribed the entire isolated RNA, so it sequenced expressed TCRB transcripts. Profiled with immunoSEQ multiplex PCR; TCRdb holds only in-frame clones, not every one. The repertoire holds about 650,000 clones, roughly an eighth seen once, with more than 0.1% in the top ten. V is TRBV29-1 and J is TRBJ2-7; D is possibly TRBD2 (5 bases). The specimen sequenced was naive CD4+ T cells from blood. The clonotype originates from a man in his thirties or forties with type 1 diabetes. CDR3 sequence: CSVAGKGYEQYF. As DNA, the CDR3 is TGCAGCGTTGCCGGGAAGGGATACGAGCAGTACTTC.